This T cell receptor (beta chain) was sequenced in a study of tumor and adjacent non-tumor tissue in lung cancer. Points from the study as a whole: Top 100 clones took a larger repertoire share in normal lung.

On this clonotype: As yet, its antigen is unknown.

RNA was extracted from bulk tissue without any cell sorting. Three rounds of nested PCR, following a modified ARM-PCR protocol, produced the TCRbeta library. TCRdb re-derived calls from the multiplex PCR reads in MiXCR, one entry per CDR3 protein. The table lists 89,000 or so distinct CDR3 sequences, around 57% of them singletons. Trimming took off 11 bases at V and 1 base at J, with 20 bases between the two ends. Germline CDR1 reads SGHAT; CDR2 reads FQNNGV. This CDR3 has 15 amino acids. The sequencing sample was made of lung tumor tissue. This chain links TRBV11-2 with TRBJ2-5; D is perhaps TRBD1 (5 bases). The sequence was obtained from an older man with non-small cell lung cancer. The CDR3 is CAGNWTRTCQETQYF. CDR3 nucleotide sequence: TGTGCCGGCAACTGGACCAGGACATGCCAAGAGACCCAGTACTTC. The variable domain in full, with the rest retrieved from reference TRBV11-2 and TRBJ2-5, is EAGVAQSPRYKIIEKRQSVAFWCNPISGHATLYWYQQILGQGPKLLIQFQNNGVVDDSQLPKDRFSAERLKGVDSTLKIQPAKLEDSAVYLCAGNWTRTCQETQYFGPGTRLLVL.